The source of this T cell receptor beta chain is a study of monozygotic twins with inflammatory bowel disease. Findings and limits, study-wide: No distinction between different T cell subtypes was possible.

Germline V gene lookup returns CDR1 SQVTM and CDR2 ANQGSEA. The CDR3 is 16 residues long. Phlebotomy per donor yielded a single 2.5 ml blood sample. On this clonotype itself: Its specificity is not known.

Every TCR library consumed 3,000 to 4,500 ng of total RNA. Via template switching, UMIs carrying a 6-nucleotide sample barcode were introduced. One entry per CDR3 protein, without DNA, is what TCRdb gives after re-calling the 5' RACE reads. The sample holds around 400,000 distinct CDR3 sequences. The chain combines TRBV29-1 with TRBJ1-1; TCRdb lists TRBD1, though no DNA is available to test this call. The receptor was isolated from a human donor with ulcerative colitis or Crohn's disease, or a healthy co-twin of an affected twin (not recorded which). The sample consisted of blood. CDR3: CSVKGARGREDTEAFF.